Shown below are 6 T cell receptor beta chains from a single sample sequenced in a study of long-term antiretroviral therapy in people with HIV. Survey-level resolution applied to immunoSEQ assay v3.0. Clones were sequenced by immunoSEQ multiplex PCR, and TCRdb holds only the in-frame ones, with some missing. The profile covers more than 30,000 clones, with under 90% appearing a single time and 7.9% taken by the ten largest. The sequencing used unsorted PBMCs, collected 0.4 years before starting antiretroviral therapy. The receptors shown here come from a man younger than 30 with HIV.

The J gene is TRBJ1-4, the V gene TRBV7-2, with a weak D call TRBD1 (5 bases). CDR1 and CDR2 (germline): SGHTA, FQGNSA. The CDR3 consists of 13 residues. V lost 3 bases, J lost 8 bases, and 10 bases lay in between. The CDR3 DNA follows: TGTGCCAGCAGCTTTGGGGGGAGGGAAAAACTGTTTTTT. Translated: CASSFGGREKLFF.

This chain connects TRBV6-7 to TRBJ1-4, with 7 bases lining up with TRBD1. TRBV6-7 is identified as an open reading frame with a role that is uncertain. Unmatched junction bases numbered 5, after V lost 4 bases and J lost 0 bases. The CDR3 sequence is 16 residues long. The CDR3 region has the DNA TGTGCCAGCAGTTTTGGACAGGCTGCAACTAATGAAAAACTGTTTTTT. Residues: CASSFGQAATNEKLFF.

The rearrangement joins TRBV27 to TRBJ2-7; D possibly uses TRBD1 or TRBD2 (7 bases each). The CDR3 spans 15 residues. The germline CDR1 and CDR2 sequences are MNHEY and SMNVEV (reference sequence). V lost 4 bases to trimming and J lost 4 bases, with 17 bases between them. CDR3 nucleotides: TGTGCCAGCAGTTCCCCAGGGGGGGGAGGGTACGAGCAGTACTTC. Protein sequence: CASSSPGGGGYEQYF.

Details on this clone: Other nucleotide sequences from this sample produce the same CDR3. The CDR3 sequence is CASGVAGGETQYF. The CDR3 nucleotides read TGTGCTAGTGGTGTGGCGGGGGGGGAGACCCAGTACTTC. The V call is TRBV12-5, the J call TRBJ2-5; TRBD2 agrees at 9 bases. Germline V gene lookup returns CDR1 LGHNT and CDR2 FRNRAP. Losses at the gene ends were 5 bases for V and 5 bases for J; bases not matched to a gene: 3. The CDR3 has 13 amino acids.

The chain has TRBV19 and TRBJ2-2; the match to TRBD2 covers 9 bases. Losses at the gene ends were 3 bases for V and 2 bases for J; bases not matched to a gene: 13. Germline V CDR1 and CDR2: LNHDA, SQIVND (reference sequence). The CDR3 is 19 amino acids. The CDR3 here is CASSIAFGGGASNTGELFF. The CDR3 bases are TGTGCCAGTAGTATTGCGTTCGGCGGGGGGGCCTCAAACACCGGGGAGCTGTTTTTT.

This clone was observed a single time. V and J are TRBV10-1 and TRBJ2-1, with 8 bases that match TRBD2. Trimming removed 6 bases from V and 4 bases from J; junction bases left unmatched: 8. The CDR3 covers 15 residues. Germline V gives CDR1 WNHNN, CDR2 SYGVQD (reference sequence). CDR3 sequence: CASSEVAGGYNEQFF. CDR3 coding DNA: TGCGCCAGCAGCGAAGTGGCGGGGGGTTACAATGAGCAGTTCTTC.